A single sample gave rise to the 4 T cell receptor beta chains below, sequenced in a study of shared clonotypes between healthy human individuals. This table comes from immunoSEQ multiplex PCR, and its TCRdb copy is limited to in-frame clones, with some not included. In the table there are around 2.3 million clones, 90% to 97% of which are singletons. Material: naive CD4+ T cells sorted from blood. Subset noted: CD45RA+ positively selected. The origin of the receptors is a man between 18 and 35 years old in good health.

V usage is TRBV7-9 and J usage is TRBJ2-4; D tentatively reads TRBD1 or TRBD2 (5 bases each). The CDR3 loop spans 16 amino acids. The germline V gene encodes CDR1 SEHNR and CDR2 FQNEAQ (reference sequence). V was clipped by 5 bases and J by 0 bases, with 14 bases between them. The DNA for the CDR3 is TGTGCCAGCAGCCTCGGGGACGGGGCAGCCAAAAACATTCAGTACTTC. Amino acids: CASSLGDGAAKNIQYF.

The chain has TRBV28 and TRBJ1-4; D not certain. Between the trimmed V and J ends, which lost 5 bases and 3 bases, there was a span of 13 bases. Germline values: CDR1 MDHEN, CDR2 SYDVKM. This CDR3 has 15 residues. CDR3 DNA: TGTGCCAGCAGTCCCCGGGGTCAGCCTAATGAAAAACTGTTTTTT. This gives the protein CASSPRGQPNEKLFF.

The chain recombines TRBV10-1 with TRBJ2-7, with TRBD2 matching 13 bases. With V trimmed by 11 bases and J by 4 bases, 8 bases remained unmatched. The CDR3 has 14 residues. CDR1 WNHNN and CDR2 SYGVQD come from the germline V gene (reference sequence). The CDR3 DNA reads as TGCGCCTCCAGGAGACTAGCGGGAGGTTACGAGCAGTACTTC. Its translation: CASRRLAGGYEQYF.

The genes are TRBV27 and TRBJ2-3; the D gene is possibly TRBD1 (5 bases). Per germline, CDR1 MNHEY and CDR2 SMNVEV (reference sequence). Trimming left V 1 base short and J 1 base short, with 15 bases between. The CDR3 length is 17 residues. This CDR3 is CASSLWGVNKGTDTQYF. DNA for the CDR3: TGTGCCAGCAGTTTATGGGGCGTAAACAAGGGCACAGATACGCAGTATTTT.